This TCR beta chain originates from a study of early T cells in non-severe SARS-CoV-2 infection (dated by TCRdb to the early 2020s). Some background on the complete study: Because TCR sequencing was done on bulk RNA from unsorted whole blood, the alpha and beta chains could not be paired.

This was a case-control study nested in a cohort of healthcare workers in London, UK, who had nasopharyngeal swab PCR tests and blood samples taken every week. Between 23 and 31 March 2020, the week of the UK lockdown, healthcare workers were enrolled and then followed up weekly for as long as 16 weeks. This clonotype was recorded at least ten times. It lacks a known antigen. Qualities for individual bases were not recorded, and no much larger clone is one base off. The library was obtained by 5' RACE. Instrument used: NextSeq 500. The TCR library protocol attached unique molecular identifiers to individual cDNA molecules to correct for sequencing error and PCR bias. Both TCR alpha and beta chains were sequenced, and tight co-correlation was observed between alpha and beta sequence abundances in each sample. Processing in the source paper ran as follows. V gene, J gene and CDR3 annotation of TCR sequences was performed with Decombinator V4. TCRs were defined as expanded if a significant change between any two time points was detected under a Poisson model with p below 0.0001. TCR abundances were normalised to the total number of TCRs sequenced per sample and expressed as counts per million. TRAV1-2 paired with TRAJ12, TRAJ20 or TRAJ33 defined MAIT TCRs, while TRAV10 paired with TRAJ18 defined iNKT TCRs. A search of VDJdb, accessed on 1 November 2021, was run for TCRs annotated to CMV, EBV and SARS-CoV-2, with TCRs annotated for multiple antigens excluded. TCRdb reran the public reads through fastp at Q25 and MiXCR, keeping productive beta chains. Every entry covers one CDR3 protein and lists the most common genes and DNA from its rows. The V and J calls, along with clone size, are taken from TCRdb and not from the paper's own processing. Here the sample has 45,000 to 55,000 distinct CDR3 sequences; approximately 6.2% occur a single time. 3% to 4.5% of the sample belongs to the ten largest clones.

The paper's findings and limits, for the study overall: VDJdb matching was skewed toward anti-spike CD8 responses and likely underestimated virus-specific expansions by missing private and CD4 specificities.

The germline V gene (reference sequence) yields MNHEY for CDR1 and SMNVEV for CDR2. V sheds 3 bases and J sheds 2 bases, leaving 11 bases between their ends. Including the terminal cysteine and phenylalanine, the CDR3 comprises 14 residues. Solely the CDR3 DNA is kept, with 42 bases framed from the first base. The sequence was obtained from an adult who was a healthcare worker with PCR-confirmed SARS-CoV-2 infection or an uninfected control (not recorded which). The specimen sequenced was whole blood. The sequence links TRBV27 to TRBJ2-7; the D call is possibly TRBD1 or TRBD2, each sharing 5 bases. Here the CDR3 is given as CASSFSGPTYEQYF. The sequenced DNA: TGTGCCAGCAGTTTTTCGGGACCTACCTACGAGCAGTACTTC.